This record looks at one T cell receptor (beta chain) sequence and its context. The record originates from a study of T-cell memory formation after mild COVID-19. Trimming removed 4 bases at V and 2 bases at J, with 3 bases between. Germline CDR1 and CDR2: SGHTA and FQGTGA. The CDR3 covers 13 residues. TCRdb itself ran the 5' RACE reads through MiXCR, one entry per CDR3 protein. The profile covers about 350,000 distinct CDR3 sequences, with approximately 27% appearing a single time and approximately 12% taken by the ten largest. The specimen was PBMCs or a T cell subset sorted from them (not recorded which). The rearrangement uses TRBV7-3 and TRBJ1-6; D is ambiguous. This TCR derives from an adult woman who had mild COVID-19 (a few samples of this study predate the infection). Cell type and time point are not known. CDR3 DNA sequence: TGTGCCAGCAGCTCTACCTATAATTCACCCCTCCACTTT. Translated, it gives CASSSTYNSPLHF. The full variable domain, with the rest looked up from reference TRBV7-3 and TRBJ1-6, is GAGVSQTPSNKVTEKGKYVELRCDPISGHTALYWYRQSLGQGPEFLIYFQGTGAADDSGLPNDRFFAVRPEGSVSTLKIQRTERGDSAVYLCASSSTYNSPLHFGNGTRLTVT.